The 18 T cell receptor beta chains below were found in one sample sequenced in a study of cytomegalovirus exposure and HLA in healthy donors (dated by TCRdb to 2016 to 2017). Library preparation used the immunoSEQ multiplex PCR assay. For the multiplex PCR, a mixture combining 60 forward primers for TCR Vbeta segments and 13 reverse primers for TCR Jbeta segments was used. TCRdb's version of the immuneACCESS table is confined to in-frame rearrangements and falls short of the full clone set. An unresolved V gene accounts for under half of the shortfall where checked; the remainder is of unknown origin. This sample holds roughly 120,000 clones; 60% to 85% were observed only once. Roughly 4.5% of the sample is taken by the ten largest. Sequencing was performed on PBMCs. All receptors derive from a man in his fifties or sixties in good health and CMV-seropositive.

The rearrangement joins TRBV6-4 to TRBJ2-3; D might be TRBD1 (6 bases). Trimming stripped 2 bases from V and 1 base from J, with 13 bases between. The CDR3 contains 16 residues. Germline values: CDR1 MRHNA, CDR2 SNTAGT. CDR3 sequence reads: CASSDPRGIGTDTQYF. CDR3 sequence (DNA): TGTGCCAGCAGTGACCCGAGGGGGATAGGCACAGATACGCAGTATTTT.

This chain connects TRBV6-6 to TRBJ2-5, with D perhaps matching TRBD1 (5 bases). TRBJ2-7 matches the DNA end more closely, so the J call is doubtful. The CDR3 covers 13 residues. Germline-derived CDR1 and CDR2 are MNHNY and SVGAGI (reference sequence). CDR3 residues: CASSQQDTYEQYF. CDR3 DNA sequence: TGTGCCAGCAGTCAACAGGATACCTACGAGCAGTACTTC.

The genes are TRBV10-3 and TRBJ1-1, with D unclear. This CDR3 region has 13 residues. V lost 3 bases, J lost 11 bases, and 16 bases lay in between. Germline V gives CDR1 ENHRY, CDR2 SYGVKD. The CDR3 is CAISDVRTGSAFF. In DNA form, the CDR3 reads TGTGCCATCAGTGATGTCAGGACTGGATCGGCTTTCTTT.

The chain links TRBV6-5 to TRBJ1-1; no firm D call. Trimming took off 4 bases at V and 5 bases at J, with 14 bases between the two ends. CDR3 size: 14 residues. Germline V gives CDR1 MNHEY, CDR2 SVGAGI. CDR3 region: CASSLYIGSTEAFF. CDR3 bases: TGTGCCAGCAGTTTGTACATCGGGTCTACTGAAGCTTTCTTT.

CDR3 sequence: CASQGSGNTIYF. The CDR3 coding sequence is TGTGCCAGTCAGGGGTCTGGAAACACCATATATTTT. The rearrangement joins TRBV19 to TRBJ1-3, with a possible D match to TRBD1 (6 bases). Germline CDR1 is LNHDA and CDR2 is SQIVND (reference sequence). The CDR3 is made up of 12 amino acids. Trimming removed 8 bases at V and 1 base at J, with 6 bases between.

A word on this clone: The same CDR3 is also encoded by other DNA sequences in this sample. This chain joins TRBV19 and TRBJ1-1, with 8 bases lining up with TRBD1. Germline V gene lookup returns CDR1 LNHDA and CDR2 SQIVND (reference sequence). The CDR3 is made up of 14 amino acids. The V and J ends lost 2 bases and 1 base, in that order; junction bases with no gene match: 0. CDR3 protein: CASSIQGANTEAFF. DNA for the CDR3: TGTGCCAGTAGTATACAGGGGGCGAACACTGAAGCTTTCTTT.

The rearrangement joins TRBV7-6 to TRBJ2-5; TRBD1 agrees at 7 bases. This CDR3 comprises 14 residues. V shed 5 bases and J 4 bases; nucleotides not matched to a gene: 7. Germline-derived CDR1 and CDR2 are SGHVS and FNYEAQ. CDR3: CASSTRTGGETQYF. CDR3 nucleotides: TGTGCCAGCAGCACCCGGACAGGCGGAGAGACCCAGTACTTC.

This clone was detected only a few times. CDR3 sequence reads: CASSHQLAGGPDTQYF. CDR3 nucleotides: TGCGCCAGCAGCCACCAACTAGCGGGAGGGCCAGATACGCAGTATTTT. The chain couples TRBV4-3 to TRBJ2-3; TRBD2 matches 13 bases. Germline assignment: CDR1 LGHNA and CDR2 YSLEER. The CDR3 loop spans 16 amino acids. Unmatched junction bases numbered 4, after V lost 3 bases and J lost 4 bases.

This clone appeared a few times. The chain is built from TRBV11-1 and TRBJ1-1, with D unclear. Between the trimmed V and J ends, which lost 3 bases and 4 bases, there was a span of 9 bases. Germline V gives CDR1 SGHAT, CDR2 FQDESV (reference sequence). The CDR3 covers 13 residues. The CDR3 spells CASSLTEGTEAFF. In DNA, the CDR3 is TGTGCCAGCAGCTTGACGGAGGGCACTGAAGCTTTCTTT.

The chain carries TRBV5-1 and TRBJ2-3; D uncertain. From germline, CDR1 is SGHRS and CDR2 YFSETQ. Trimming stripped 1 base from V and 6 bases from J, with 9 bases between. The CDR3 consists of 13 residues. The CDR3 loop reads CASSLTQVDTQYF. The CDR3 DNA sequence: TGCGCCAGCAGCTTGACGCAGGTGGATACGCAGTATTTT.

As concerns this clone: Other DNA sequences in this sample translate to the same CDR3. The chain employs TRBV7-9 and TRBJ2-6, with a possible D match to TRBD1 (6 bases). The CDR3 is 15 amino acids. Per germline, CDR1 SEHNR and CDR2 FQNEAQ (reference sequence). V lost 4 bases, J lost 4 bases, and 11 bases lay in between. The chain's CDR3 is CASSSNRAGANVLTF. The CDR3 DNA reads TGTGCCAGCAGCTCAAACAGGGCAGGGGCCAACGTCCTGACTTTC.

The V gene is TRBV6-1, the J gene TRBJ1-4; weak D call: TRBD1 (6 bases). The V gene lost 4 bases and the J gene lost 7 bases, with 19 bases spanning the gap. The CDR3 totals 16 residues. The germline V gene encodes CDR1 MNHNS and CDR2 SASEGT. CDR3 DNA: TGTGCCAGCAGTGGGTCCTCAGGGGATAGGAGTGAAAAACTGTTTTTT. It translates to CASSGSSGDRSEKLFF.

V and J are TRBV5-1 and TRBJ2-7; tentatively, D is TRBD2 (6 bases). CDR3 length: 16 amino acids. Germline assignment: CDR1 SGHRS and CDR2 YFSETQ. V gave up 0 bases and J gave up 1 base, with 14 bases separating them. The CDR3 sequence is CASSLGPSGESYEQYF. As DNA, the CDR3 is TGCGCCAGCAGCTTGGGGCCATCGGGGGAATCCTACGAGCAGTACTTC.

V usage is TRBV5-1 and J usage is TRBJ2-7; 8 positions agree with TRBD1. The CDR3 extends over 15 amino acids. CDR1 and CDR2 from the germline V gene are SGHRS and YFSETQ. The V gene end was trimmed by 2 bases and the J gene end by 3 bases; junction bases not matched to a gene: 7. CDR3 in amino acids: CASSLGQGRHYEQYF. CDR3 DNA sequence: TGCGCCAGCAGCTTAGGACAGGGTCGCCACTACGAGCAGTACTTC. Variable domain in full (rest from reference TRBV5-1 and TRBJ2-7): KAGVTQTPRYLIKTRGQQVTLSCSPISGHRSVSWYQQTPGQGLQFLFEYFSETQRNKGNFPGRFSGRQFSNSRSEMNVSTLELGDSALYLCASSLGQGRHYEQYFGPGTRLTVT.

The CDR3 nucleotides read TGTGCCAGCAGCTTTTTAGCGGGGGGCTACGAGCAGTACTTC. It codes for CASSFLAGGYEQYF. The rearrangement uses TRBV7-8 and TRBJ2-7, with TRBD2 matching over 10 bases. Germline V gene sequence: CDR1 SGHVS, CDR2 FQNEAQ. The trim removed 3 bases at V and 3 bases at J, leaving 2 bases unmatched. The CDR3 extends over 14 amino acids.

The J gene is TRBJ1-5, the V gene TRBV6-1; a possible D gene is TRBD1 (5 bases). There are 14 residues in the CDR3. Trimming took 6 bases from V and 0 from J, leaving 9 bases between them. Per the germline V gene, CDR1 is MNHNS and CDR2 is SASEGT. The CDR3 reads CASRGGISNQPQHF. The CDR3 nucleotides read TGTGCCAGCAGGGGGGGGATTAGCAATCAGCCCCAGCATTTT.

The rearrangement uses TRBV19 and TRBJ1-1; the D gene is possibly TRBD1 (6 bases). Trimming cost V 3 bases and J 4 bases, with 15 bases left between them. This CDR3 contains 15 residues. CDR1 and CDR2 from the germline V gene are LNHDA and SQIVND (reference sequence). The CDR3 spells CASSIGRRGLTEAFF. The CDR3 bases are TGTGCCAGTAGTATCGGGCGGCGGGGGCTCACTGAAGCTTTCTTT.

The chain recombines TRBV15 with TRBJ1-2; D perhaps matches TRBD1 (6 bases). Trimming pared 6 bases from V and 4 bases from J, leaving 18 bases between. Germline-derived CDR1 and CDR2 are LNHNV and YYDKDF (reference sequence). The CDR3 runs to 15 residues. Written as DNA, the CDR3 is TGTGCCACCAGTCCCGGGGATCAGGGGTCCTATGGCTACACCTTC. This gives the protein CATSPGDQGSYGYTF.